This T cell receptor (beta chain) was profiled in a study of shared clonotypes between healthy human individuals. General study findings and limits: The small donor group covered limited genetic and exposure diversity. Depth of sequencing was expected to influence donor clonotype sharing.

Of note for this clone: The antigen is unknown.

The CDR3 covers 13 residues. V dropped 0 bases and J dropped 5 bases, with 9 bases sitting between them. The V gene's germline CDR1 is SGHKS and CDR2 YYEKEE (reference sequence). PCR replicates performed on unsorted PBMC used around 0.3 ug DNA, 25,000 to 35,000 T cell genomes. The repertoire was sequenced with immunoSEQ multiplex PCR; TCRdb's copy has only in-frame clones and lacks some. Of about half a million clones listed, 70% to 85% are singletons. Recent vaccinations or acute infections were absent in the healthy HIV-negative adult donors. The genes are TRBV5-5 and TRBJ2-7; D might be TRBD1 or TRBD2, each matching 5 bases. The sample comprised PBMCs. This receptor was obtained from a woman in her thirties or forties in good health. Some clones in this sample may be carry-over from other donors' samples. The CDR3 sequence is CASSLEGRDEQYF. DNA of the CDR3: TGTGCCAGCAGCTTGGAGGGACGGGACGAGCAGTACTTC.